This T cell receptor beta chain was retrieved from a study of early T cells in non-severe SARS-CoV-2 infection. Individual cDNA molecules received unique molecular identifiers. MiXCR, applied by TCRdb to the 5' RACE reads, yields one record per CDR3 protein. Counted here are tens of thousands of distinct CDR3 sequences, around 14% occurring once; the ten biggest clones make up over 6.5%. This CDR3 is built from 13 residues. Trimming took 3 bases from V and 13 from J, leaving 15 bases between them. The gene calls are TRBV12-3 or TRBV12-4 and TRBJ1-4; possibly TRBD1 for D (6 bases). Sequenced input: whole blood. This sequence originates from an adult who was a healthcare worker with PCR-confirmed SARS-CoV-2 infection or an uninfected control (not recorded which). The CDR3 sequence: CASSLTWDTRLFF. The CDR3 bases are TGTGCCAGCAGTTTGACTTGGGACACTAGACTGTTTTTT.